This T cell receptor beta chain emerged from a study of T-cell reconstitution after alpha-beta-depleted transplantation in children. This CDR3 comprises 11 residues. Per the germline V gene, CDR1 is SEHNR and CDR2 is FQNEAQ (reference sequence). The junction had 6 bases not matched to a gene; V was cut back by 8 bases and J by 11 bases. Construction of the TCRbeta library involved unique molecular identifiers. TCRdb re-called the PCR reads through MiXCR, storing one row per CDR3 protein. The table records 600,000 to 700,000 distinct CDR3 sequences, roughly 15% of them present only once. This clonotype was detected a few times.

V usage is TRBV7-9 and J usage is TRBJ1-5, with 7 bases identical to TRBD1. The sample consisted of PBMCs from the stem cell graft donor, taken from the stem cell graft. This TCR was recovered from a human donor who donated a stem cell graft to a child with acute myeloid leukemia. In nucleotides, the CDR3 is TGTGCCAGCGGCATAGACAGGGCCCAGCATTTT. It specifies CASGIDRAQHF.